Shown below are 19 T cell receptor beta chains from a single sample sequenced in a study of blood T cell repertoires in COVID-19 (dated by TCRdb to the early 2020s). Library creation used the immunoSEQ multiplex PCR assay. Not all clones reach the TCRdb copy of this immuneACCESS table, which keeps in-frame sequences only. Checked studies attribute under half of the gap to unresolved V genes and leave the rest unexplained. This sample gives approximately 140,000 clones in total; about four fifths of them show up just once. Of the sample, 8.9% falls within the top ten clones. The sequencing input was peripheral blood. These receptors were taken from a man younger than 45 with COVID-19, enrolled during active disease.

In its sample, this clone was seen a few times. This chain uses TRBV6-1 with TRBJ2-7, with 8 bases fitting TRBD2. V trimming: 3 bases; J trimming: 4 bases; junction bases outside the gene matches: 8. The CDR3 has 15 amino acids. Germline CDR1 is MNHNS and CDR2 is SASEGT. CDR3 sequence: CASSDAGTSSYEQYF. The CDR3 coding sequence is TGTGCCAGCAGTGACGCCGGGACTAGTTCTTACGAGCAGTACTTC.

The chain combines TRBV4-3 with TRBJ2-7, with TRBD1 matching over 9 bases. Germline V gene lookup returns CDR1 LGHNA and CDR2 YSLEER. CDR3 size: 16 residues. V trimming: 1 base; J trimming: 2 bases; junction bases outside the gene matches: 6. CDR3 loop: CASSQAHGTGTYEQYF. The CDR3 coding sequence is TGCGCCAGCAGCCAAGCCCATGGGACAGGGACCTACGAGCAGTACTTC.

V usage is TRBV19 and J usage is TRBJ2-7; D gene uncertain. CDR1 and CDR2 (germline): LNHDA, SQIVND (reference sequence). V lost 8 bases to trimming and J lost 1 base, with 15 bases between them. There are 14 residues in the CDR3. The CDR3 loop reads CASSSHLGSYEQYF. DNA of the CDR3: TGTGCCAGTTCTTCACACCTAGGTTCCTACGAGCAGTACTTC.

J is TRBJ2-5 and V is TRBV2; D is ambiguous. The germline CDR1 and CDR2 sequences are SNHLY and FYNNEI. CDR3 length: 13 amino acids. The ends were cut back, 5 bases at V and 9 bases at J, with 16 bases in the middle. CDR3 protein: CASSPITFLSQYF. DNA of the CDR3: TGTGCCAGCAGTCCTATAACGTTTTTGTCCCAGTACTTC.

V usage is TRBV10-3 and J usage is TRBJ1-1; tentative D call: TRBD1 (6 bases). This CDR3 comprises 11 residues. Germline V gives CDR1 ENHRY, CDR2 SYGVKD. V was cut by 6 bases and J by 7 bases, with 9 bases left in between. CDR3 region: CAISQDSEAFF. CDR3 DNA: TGTGCCATCAGCCAGGACAGTGAAGCTTTCTTT.

This chain joins TRBV6-4 and TRBJ2-2; TRBD1 is a possible D gene (5 bases). With 2 bases removed from V and 1 base from J, the gap between germline ends came to 5 bases. The CDR3 totals 14 residues. CDR1 MRHNA and CDR2 SNTAGT come from the germline V gene. CDR3 coding DNA: TGTGCCAGCAGTGACAGGGGGAACACCGGGGAGCTGTTTTTT. Its translation: CASSDRGNTGELFF.

The chain uses TRBV5-8 and TRBJ2-7; 10 bases fit TRBD1. Germline V lookup: CDR1 SGHTS, CDR2 YDEGEE. The CDR3 sequence is 19 residues long. J gave up 3 bases and V 3 bases, and 18 bases lay outside the gene matches. The CDR3 coding sequence is TGTGCCAGCAGCTCCGGGACAGGGGTTAGCGGGATGATTCGCTACGAGCAGTACTTC. Translating gives CASSSGTGVSGMIRYEQYF. The full variable domain, completed using reference TRBV5-8 and TRBJ2-7, is EAGVTQSPTHLIKTRGQQATLRCSPISGHTSVYWYQQALGLGLQFLLWYDEGEERNRGNFPPRFSGRQFPNYSSELNVNALELEDSALYLCASSSGTGVSGMIRYEQYFGPGTRLTVT.

The chain employs TRBV2 and TRBJ2-1; tentatively, D is TRBD1 (5 bases). This CDR3 has 15 residues. Trimming left V 3 bases short and J 2 bases short, with 11 bases between. Germline CDR1 SNHLY, CDR2 FYNNEI. CDR3 sequence reads: CASSDIVTAYNEQFF. The CDR3 DNA reads as TGTGCCAGCAGTGACATAGTGACAGCCTACAATGAGCAGTTCTTC.

The chain recombines TRBV11-3 with TRBJ2-1; possible D gene TRBD2, 5 bases. Germline V gives CDR1 SGHNT, CDR2 YENEEA. The length of the CDR3 is 16 residues. Deletions cut 5 bases from V and 4 bases from J, with 18 bases between. CDR3 amino acids: CASSHTRGFGYNEQFF. The DNA of the CDR3 is TGTGCCAGCAGCCATACCAGAGGGTTCGGGTACAATGAGCAGTTCTTC.

The rearrangement joins TRBV29-1 to TRBJ2-7, with 8 bases fitting TRBD2. The V gene end was trimmed by 5 bases and the J gene end by 2 bases; junction bases not matched to a gene: 11. The length of the CDR3 is 15 residues. The germline CDR1 and CDR2 sequences are SQVTM and ANQGSEA. The CDR3 is CSVPGPGGPTYEQYF. The CDR3, as DNA: TGCAGCGTTCCAGGGCCGGGAGGGCCTACCTACGAGCAGTACTTC.

This clone came up a few times. V is TRBV2 and J is TRBJ2-1; 9 bases match TRBD2. Germline lookup yields CDR1 SNHLY and CDR2 FYNNEI. CDR3 length: 14 amino acids. V was clipped by 3 bases and J by 6 bases; unmatched bases: 3. The CDR3, as DNA: TGTGCCAGCAGTGAGCGGGAGGGGGGCAATGAGCAGTTCTTC. It codes for CASSEREGGNEQFF. Full variable domain (remainder filled in from reference TRBV2 and TRBJ2-1): EPEVTQTPSHQVTQMGQEVILRCVPISNHLYFYWYRQILGQKVEFLVSFYNNEISEKSEIFDDQFSVERPDGSNFTLKIRSTKLEDSAMYFCASSEREGGNEQFFGPGTRLTVL.

The V call is TRBV29-1, the J call TRBJ1-2, with D maybe TRBD1 (6 bases). Germline V gives CDR1 SQVTM, CDR2 ANQGSEA. V lost 6 bases and J 8 bases, leaving 19 bases between the germline ends. The CDR3 is 13 amino acids. DNA for the CDR3: TGCAGCGTCCCGACAGGCTCGCTTGGGGGCTACACCTTC. Translated: CSVPTGSLGGYTF.

J is TRBJ1-6 and V is TRBV30, with 7 positions matching TRBD1. V dropped 2 bases and J dropped 9; count of bases not matched to a gene: 13. CDR1 is GTSNPN, CDR2 SVGIG, per germline (reference sequence). This CDR3 has 16 amino acids. The chain's CDR3 is CAWSRDRAGGSSPLHF. Written as DNA, the CDR3 is TGTGCCTGGAGTAGGGATAGGGCAGGGGGGTCTTCACCCCTCCACTTT.

The V gene is TRBV2, the J gene TRBJ1-3, with D uncertain. The CDR3 has 12 residues. Trimming left V 7 bases short and J 6 bases short, with 10 bases between. Germline lookup yields CDR1 SNHLY and CDR2 FYNNEI. The CDR3 is CASKPPENTIYF. The CDR3 nucleotides read TGTGCCAGCAAGCCCCCCGAAAACACCATATATTTT.

The chain links TRBV5-5 to TRBJ2-2; 10 bases fit TRBD2. Germline V CDR1 and CDR2: SGHKS, YYEKEE (reference sequence). The CDR3 extends over 15 amino acids. Germline trimming cut 4 bases from V and 6 bases from J; bases unmatched to any gene: 6. CDR3: CASSASGRGAGELFF. As DNA, the CDR3 is TGTGCCAGCAGCGCCAGCGGGAGGGGGGCCGGGGAGCTGTTTTTT.

The chain joins TRBV7-8 to TRBJ1-1, with TRBD1 identical over 9 bases. The J segment lost 3 bases and the V segment lost 1 base, leaving 9 bases of the junction unmatched. Germline V gene data show CDR1 as SGHVS and CDR2 as FQNEAQ. The length of the CDR3 is 17 residues. CDR3: CASSLGLGQGRDTEAFF. The CDR3, as DNA: TGTGCCAGCAGCTTAGGGCTTGGACAGGGGAGGGACACTGAAGCTTTCTTT. The entire variable domain, with the rest obtained from reference TRBV7-8 and TRBJ1-1, is as follows: GAGVSQSPRYKVAKRGQDVALRCDPISGHVSLFWYQQALGQGPEFLTYFQNEAQLDKSGLPSDRFFAERPEGSVSTLKIQRTQQEDSAVYLCASSLGLGQGRDTEAFFGQGTRLTVV.

V usage is TRBV27 and J usage is TRBJ2-5, with D perhaps matching TRBD2 (5 bases). CDR1 is MNHEY and CDR2 is SMNVEV in the germline V gene (reference sequence). Trimming removed 3 bases from V and 1 base from J, with 9 bases in between. The CDR3 covers 14 residues. In DNA form, the CDR3 reads TGTGCCAGCAGTTTGGCTAGCCGCCAAGAGACCCAGTACTTC. Its protein is CASSLASRQETQYF.

In this sample, this clone turned up once. The chain carries TRBV19 and TRBJ1-1, with TRBD1 matching 7 bases. After removal of 4 bases from V and 1 base from J, the junction contained 3 bases not matched to a gene. This CDR3 comprises 14 residues. Germline V gives CDR1 LNHDA, CDR2 SQIVND (reference sequence). In DNA, the CDR3 is TGTGCCAGTAGTAGACAGGGAACGAACACTGAAGCTTTCTTT. Translating it yields CASSRQGTNTEAFF.

This chain links TRBV6-6 with TRBJ1-5; 7 bases are shared with TRBD1. Germline CDR1 and CDR2: MNHNY and SVGAGI (reference sequence). The CDR3 sequence is 14 residues long. The V gene end was trimmed by 8 bases and the J gene end by 3 bases; junction bases not matched to a gene: 7. CDR3 nucleotide sequence: TGTGCCAGCCTCTCTACAGGGGACAATCAGCCCCAGCATTTT. This sequence encodes CASLSTGDNQPQHF.